These T cell receptor beta chains were read from a single sample in a study of Graves' ophthalmopathy and Graves' hyperthyroidism. In TCRdb, the multiplex PCR reads were re-called with MiXCR into one record per CDR3 protein. The sample contains some 1.1 million distinct CDR3 sequences, about 40% of which appear only once. The sequenced material came from peripheral blood or thyroid tissue (not recorded which). The receptors were gathered from an adult man with Graves' hyperthyroidism. The CDR3 runs from the conserved cysteine through the conserved F or W. The D gene is left open where the match is weak. A clone size is listed for some rows: how often the clone was seen (once, few, many), or a class if it is expanded.

D: -
V: TRBV2
J: TRBJ2-7
size: many
CDR3: CASSEARTAADYEQYF
DNA: TGTGCCAGCAGTGAAGCGCGGACAGCGGCTGACTACGAGCAGTACTTC

D: -
V: TRBV4-3
J: TRBJ2-5
size: -
CDR3: CASSLNGQDQETQYF
DNA: TGCGCCAGCAGCCTAAACGGACAAGACCAAGAGACCCAGTACTTC

D: TRBD2
V: TRBV3-1
J: TRBJ2-7
size: -
CDR3: CASSQGRAGAYEQYF
DNA: TGTGCCAGCAGCCAAGGTAGAGCGGGAGCCTACGAGCAGTACTTC

D: -
V: TRBV29-1
J: TRBJ1-1
size: -
CDR3: CSFWTQGEAFF
DNA: TGCAGCTTTTGGACTCAGGGAGAAGCTTTCTTT

D: -
V: TRBV4-3
J: TRBJ1-6
size: many
CDR3: CASSGEGGSPLHF
DNA: TGCGCCAGCAGCGGTGAGGGCGGTTCACCCCTCCACTTT

D: -
V: TRBV19
J: TRBJ2-7
size: -
CDR3: CASSIAAGRSYEQYF
DNA: TGTGCCAGTAGTATCGCGGCGGGACGCTCCTACGAGCAGTACTTC

D: TRBD2
V: TRBV19
J: TRBJ2-5
size: -
CDR3: CASSIGLTSGRHVTQYF
DNA: TGTGCCAGTAGTATTGGGTTGACTAGCGGGAGGCATGTGACCCAGTACTTC

D: -
V: TRBV5-1
J: TRBJ2-2
size: few
CDR3: CASSLGRVAGELFF
DNA: TGCGCCAGCAGCTTGGGCCGGGTCGCCGGGGAGCTGTTTTTT

D: TRBD1
V: TRBV7-8
J: TRBJ2-6
size: -
CDR3: CASSTPGQGAWSGANVLTF
DNA: TGTGCCAGCAGCACGCCGGGACAGGGGGCTTGGTCTGGGGCCAACGTCCTGACTTTC

D: -
V: TRBV7-9
J: TRBJ2-6
size: -
CDR3: CASKLPGAHVLTF
DNA: TGTGCCAGCAAGCTCCCTGGGGCCCACGTCCTGACTTTC

D: TRBD1
V: TRBV7-9
J: TRBJ2-6
size: many
CDR3: CASSPSRTGSGANVLTF
DNA: TGTGCCAGCAGCCCGTCGCGGACAGGGTCCGGGGCCAACGTCCTGACTTTC

D: TRBD1
V: TRBV2
J: TRBJ1-2
size: once
CDR3: CASSRGQGRGYTF
DNA: TGTGCCAGCAGTAGGGGGCAGGGACGTGGCTACACCTTC

D: TRBD2
V: TRBV6-6
J: TRBJ2-5
size: -
CDR3: CASNPTGTRQETQYF
DNA: TGTGCCAGCAACCCCACCGGGACTAGACAAGAGACCCAGTACTTC

D: TRBD1
V: TRBV7-9
J: TRBJ1-6
size: few
CDR3: CASSFLSGTGYSPLHF
DNA: TGTGCCAGCAGCTTCCTTTCCGGGACAGGGTATTCACCCCTCCACTTT

D: TRBD1
V: TRBV20-1
J: TRBJ1-3
size: many
CDR3: CSAKTGKGNTIYF
DNA: TGCAGTGCTAAGACAGGGAAAGGAAACACCATATATTTT

D: TRBD2
V: TRBV29-1
J: TRBJ2-5
size: many
CDR3: CSVEGVGRAGYQETQYF
DNA: TGCAGCGTTGAAGGGGTAGGAAGAGCGGGGTACCAAGAGACCCAGTACTTC

D: TRBD2
V: TRBV29-1
J: TRBJ2-5
size: many
CDR3: CSVEAGGETQYF
DNA: TGCAGCGTTGAAGCGGGGGGAGAGACCCAGTACTTC

D: -
V: TRBV7-2
J: TRBJ1-2
size: many
CDR3: CASSFRVTLSDGYTF
DNA: TGTGCCAGCAGCTTTCGGGTTACCCTATCTGATGGCTACACCTTC

D: -
V: TRBV6-5
J: TRBJ1-5
size: many
CDR3: CASSLNRVQPQHF
DNA: TGTGCCAGCAGCCTTAACAGGGTTCAGCCCCAGCATTTT

D: -
V: TRBV2
J: TRBJ1-2
size: many
CDR3: CASRGAMGYGYTF
DNA: TGTGCCAGCAGAGGGGCTATGGGTTATGGCTACACCTTC

D: -
V: TRBV25-1
J: TRBJ1-6
size: -
CDR3: CASSYSRDLAYNSPLHF
DNA: TGTGCCAGCAGTTACTCGAGAGACCTGGCCTATAATTCACCCCTCCACTTT

D: -
V: TRBV6-2/TRBV6-3
J: TRBJ1-1
size: few
CDR3: CASSYRPPHANTEAFF
DNA: TGTGCCAGCAGTTACCGACCCCCACATGCGAACACTGAAGCTTTCTTT

D: -
V: TRBV4-3
J: TRBJ1-5
size: few
CDR3: CASSELTGLEPQHF
DNA: TGCGCCAGCAGCGAACTTACAGGGTTGGAGCCCCAGCATTTT

D: TRBD1
V: TRBV10-2
J: TRBJ1-1
size: -
CDR3: CASSEDTGANTEAFF
DNA: TGCGCCAGCAGTGAGGACACAGGGGCGAACACTGAAGCTTTCTTT